The 18 T cell receptor beta chains presented below share a single source sample, sequenced in a study of CXCR4 blockade with PD-1 therapy in pancreatic cancer. The method was immunoSEQ multiplex PCR; TCRdb's version includes in-frame clones alone and lacks a portion of them. The sample carries about 2,400 clones, approximately 41% recorded once. Sequencing used tumor tissue. The receptors here all came from a human donor with pancreatic ductal adenocarcinoma.

V usage is TRBV30 and J usage is TRBJ2-2, with D hard to call. CDR1 is GTSNPN and CDR2 is SVGIG in the germline V gene (reference sequence). V dropped 7 bases and J dropped 6 bases, with 12 bases sitting between them. The length of the CDR3 is 12 residues. The DNA for the CDR3 is TGTGCCTTCCCGAAAAGGGCCGGGGAGCTGTTTTTT. Protein: CAFPKRAGELFF.

The CDR3 coding sequence is TGCAGCGTTGGGGGGCGGCACGGGACTGAAGCTTTCTTT. This gives the protein CSVGGRHGTEAFF. The chain uses TRBV29-1 and TRBJ1-1; D might be TRBD1 (6 bases). The CDR3 sequence is 13 residues long. Germline-derived CDR1 and CDR2 are SQVTM and ANQGSEA. V was pared by 4 bases and J by 5 bases, with 14 bases between. Drawing the rest from reference TRBV29-1 and TRBJ1-1, the complete variable domain is SAVISQKPSRDICQRGTSLTIQCQVDSQVTMMFWYRQQPGQSLTLIATANQGSEATYESGFVIDKFPISRPNLTFSTLTVSNMSPEDSSIYLCSVGGRHGTEAFFGQGTRLTVV.

The chain employs TRBV4-1 and TRBJ1-3; no definite D call. Germline CDR1 reads MGHRA; CDR2 reads YSYEKL. The CDR3 contains 16 residues. With 0 bases removed from V and 4 bases from J, the gap between germline ends came to 13 bases. The CDR3 region has the DNA TGCGCCAGCAGCCAAGATGCGGTACAAACGGGAAACACCATATATTTT. Residues: CASSQDAVQTGNTIYF.

The chain joins TRBV29-1 to TRBJ2-2; no clear D gene. The CDR3 totals 14 residues. Per the germline V gene, CDR1 is SQVTM and CDR2 is ANQGSEA. The germline V and J ends were trimmed by 0 bases and 5 bases, with 10 bases remaining between them. The CDR3: CSVEDHLRTGELFF. CDR3 nucleotides: TGCAGCGTTGAAGATCATCTACGGACCGGGGAGCTGTTTTTT.

The table lists this clone with a few counts. V is TRBV9 and J is TRBJ2-1; 7 nucleotides align to TRBD2. Germline V gives CDR1 SGDLS, CDR2 YYNGEE. The CDR3 contains 15 residues. Losses at the gene ends were 3 bases for V and 5 bases for J; bases not matched to a gene: 8. The CDR3 DNA sequence: TGTGCCAGCAGCGCTCAATGGCGGGGGAACAATGAGCAGTTCTTC. This codes for CASSAQWRGNNEQFF.

The sample holds one count of this clone. The chain links TRBV10-2 to TRBJ2-3, with no clear D. Trimming took off 0 bases at V and 1 base at J, with 2 bases between the two ends. Per germline, CDR1 WSHSY and CDR2 SAAADI. The CDR3 totals 13 residues. The CDR3 DNA is TGCGCCAGCAGTGAGTCGGGCACAGATACGCAGTATTTT. This translates into CASSESGTDTQYF.

This clone was counted between two and nine times. The rearrangement links TRBV4-1 to TRBJ2-7; D may match TRBD1 or TRBD2 (5 bases each). Germline loops: CDR1 MGHRA, CDR2 YSYEKL. The CDR3 extends over 14 amino acids. V was shortened by 0 bases and J by 4 bases, with 10 bases between the two germline ends. CDR3 protein: CASSQDPGPYEQYF. The CDR3 DNA sequence: TGCGCCAGCAGCCAAGATCCGGGACCGTACGAGCAGTACTTC.

This clone was counted a few times. The CDR3 loop is CAWSRGERHEQYF. In DNA form, the CDR3 reads TGTGCCTGGAGTAGAGGCGAACGCCACGAGCAGTACTTC. The chain combines TRBV30 with TRBJ2-7; D gene uncertain. V gave up 2 bases and J gave up 5 bases, with 13 bases separating them. CDR1 GTSNPN and CDR2 SVGIG come from the germline V gene (reference sequence). The CDR3 is 13 amino acids.

V is TRBV6-8 and J is TRBJ2-3; 10 bases map to TRBD2. The CDR3 covers 16 residues. The V gene end was trimmed by 3 bases and the J gene end by 6 bases; junction bases not matched to a gene: 9. Germline values: CDR1 MNHGY, CDR2 SAAAGT. This chain's CDR3 is CASSYGLAGAGDTQYF. The DNA of the CDR3 is TGTGCCAGCAGTTATGGTCTAGCGGGGGCCGGGGATACGCAGTATTTT.

This clone is categorized as large. This chain joins TRBV11-3 and TRBJ1-1; D not resolved. The length of the CDR3 is 14 residues. Germline V gene data show CDR1 as SGHNT and CDR2 as YENEEA. V lost 5 bases and J lost 1, with 11 bases in between. CDR3 nucleotide sequence: TGTGCCAGCAGCCCTCAGGCGCAGAACACTGAAGCTTTCTTT. Translation gives CASSPQAQNTEAFF.

This clone has a handful of counts. The V and J genes are TRBV11-3 and TRBJ1-1; D is possibly TRBD1 (6 bases). V was trimmed by 3 bases and J by 4 bases, leaving 12 bases between them. The CDR3 runs 14 residues. The germline V gene has CDR1 SGHNT and CDR2 YENEEA. The CDR3 loop reads CASSFYTGFTEAFF. The CDR3, as DNA: TGTGCCAGCAGCTTCTATACAGGGTTCACTGAAGCTTTCTTT.

This chain joins TRBV28 and TRBJ2-2, with 11 bases aligning to TRBD2. The CDR3 totals 16 residues. Losses at the gene ends were 7 bases for V and 7 bases for J; bases not matched to a gene: 11. CDR1 is MDHEN, CDR2 SYDVKM, per germline. The CDR3 spells CASIGAASGGSGELFF. CDR3 nucleotide sequence: TGTGCCAGCATCGGGGCGGCTAGCGGGGGGAGCGGGGAGCTGTTTTTT.

The chain carries TRBV11-3 and TRBJ1-1; a possible D gene is TRBD1 (5 bases). Trimming left V 5 bases short and J 5 bases short, with 18 bases between. Looked up from germline, CDR1 is SGHNT and CDR2 is YENEEA. The CDR3 is 15 amino acids. CDR3 sequence: CASSPRGKGITEAFF. CDR3 sequence (DNA): TGTGCCAGCAGCCCAAGAGGGAAGGGGATTACTGAAGCTTTCTTT. The full variable domain, completed using reference TRBV11-3 and TRBJ1-1, is EAGVVQSPRYKIIEKKQPVAFWCNPISGHNTLYWYLQNLGQGPELLIRYENEEAVDDSQLPKDRFSAERLKGVDSTLKIQPAELGDSAVYLCASSPRGKGITEAFFGQGTRLTVV.

Of note for this clone: Compared with germline, one end of the junction differs, possibly owing to a read error. The V gene is TRBV10-2, the J gene TRBJ1-3; no reliable D call. This CDR3 is built from 14 residues. Germline loops: CDR1 WSHSY, CDR2 SAAADI. The CDR3 region is CASGDPFSGNTIYF. The DNA of the CDR3 is TGCGCCAGCGGTGACCCTTTTTCTGGAAACACCATATATTTT.

The J gene is TRBJ2-3, the V gene TRBV19; 9 bases line up with TRBD2. Per the germline V gene, CDR1 is LNHDA and CDR2 is SQIVND (reference sequence). The CDR3 covers 14 residues. After removal of 5 bases from V and 4 bases from J, the junction contained 4 bases not matched to a gene. This CDR3 reads CASSSRTSADTQYF. CDR3 bases: TGTGCCAGTAGTTCTCGGACTAGCGCAGATACGCAGTATTTT. Combining the CDR3 with reference TRBV19 and TRBJ2-3 gives the whole variable domain DGGITQSPKYLFRKEGQNVTLSCEQNLNHDAMYWYRQDPGQGLRLIYYSQIVNDFQKGDIAEGYSVSREKKESFPLTVTSAQKNPTAFYLCASSSRTSADTQYFGPGTRLTVL.

The V call is TRBV2, the J call TRBJ1-2; maybe TRBD1 (5 bases). This CDR3 has 12 amino acids. V was pared by 10 bases and J by 8 bases, with 17 bases between. CDR1 is SNHLY and CDR2 is FYNNEI in the germline V gene. This CDR3 reads CATQDGTGGYTF. CDR3 nucleotides: TGTGCCACTCAGGACGGGACGGGGGGCTACACCTTC.

On this clone itself: One junction end does not reproduce the germline sequence, and a read error may be involved. The chain recombines TRBV19 with TRBJ1-2; no firm D call. This CDR3 is built from 14 residues. Germline V gene lookup returns CDR1 LNHDA and CDR2 SQIVND (reference sequence). CDR3 amino acids: CASSTTPGTRGYTF. The CDR3 nucleotides are TGTGCCAGTAGTACTACCCCAGGAACTCGTGGCTATACCTTC.

This clone was seen more than once but under ten times. The V call is TRBV11-3, the J call TRBJ2-1; no firm D call. V was cut by 7 bases and J by 0 bases, with 13 bases left in between. The CDR3 is made up of 15 amino acids. Germline CDR1 is SGHNT and CDR2 is YENEEA. The CDR3 loop is CASTLPGRSYNEQFF. The DNA of the CDR3 is TGTGCCAGCACCCTTCCTGGACGCTCCTACAATGAGCAGTTCTTC.